This T cell receptor beta chain was sequenced for a study of blood T cells in healthy people across ages. The wider study: Template switching retrieved approximately one barcoded beta molecule for each two T cells.

Primers used in a second PCR of about 6 to 11 cycles were a sample-barcoded 5' primer and a J-beta primer mix. Sequencing of every sample gave 2.5 million or more CDR3-containing paired-end reads. TCRdb re-derived calls from the 5' RACE reads in MiXCR, one entry per CDR3 protein. The sample includes approximately 1.5 million distinct CDR3 sequences, around 36% of them seen just once. Donors gave around 10 milliliters of peripheral blood apiece. This clonotype was observed a few times. The origin of this receptor is a woman aged 25 to 39 in good health. Input material: blood.

CDR3 bases: TGCGCCAGCAGCCAAGTCGCGGGGCCAAACTTTGAAGCTTTCTTT. Amino acids: CASSQVAGPNFEAFF. The chain employs TRBV4-1 and TRBJ1-1; maybe TRBD1 (5 bases). The V end lost 1 base, the J end lost 7 bases, and 16 bases lay between the germline ends. From germline, CDR1 is MGHRA and CDR2 YSYEKL. CDR3 length equals 15 residues.